The rows below give T cell receptor beta chains drawn from one sample of a study of graft-versus-host responses after intestinal transplantation. The table came from immunoSEQ multiplex PCR; TCRdb's copy has only in-frame clones and leaves some out. The sample includes some 1,700 clones, 65% seen only once; the top ten take around 7.1%. The material sequenced was alloreactive CD8+ T cells from a mixed lymphocyte reaction culture, taken before transplantation. The receptors derive from a human patient who was an organ donor for intestinal transplantation. CDR3s include the opening cysteine and the closing phenylalanine or tryptophan. A D gene is named only where the DNA matches it firmly. Some rows mark clone size as missing; the rest say once, few, many or name a class of expanded clone.

size: -
V: TRBV4-2
J: TRBJ2-1
D: -
CDR3: CASSQEATHNEQFF
DNA: TGTGCCAGCAGCCAAGAGGCTACCCACAATGAGCAGTTCTTC

size: -
V: TRBV2
J: TRBJ2-5
D: -
CDR3: CATPQEVGETQYF
DNA: TGTGCCACCCCACAGGAAGTGGGAGAGACCCAGTACTTC

size: few
V: TRBV4-3
J: TRBJ2-7
D: -
CDR3: CASSPTWAGRYEQYF
DNA: TGCGCCAGCAGCCCAACTTGGGCGGGTAGGTACGAGCAGTACTTC

size: -
V: TRBV29-1
J: TRBJ1-2
D: -
CDR3: CSVESGANYGYTF
DNA: TGCAGCGTTGAGAGCGGGGCTAACTATGGCTACACCTTC

size: -
V: TRBV6-1
J: TRBJ2-2
D: -
CDR3: CASSEVGDTGELFF
DNA: TGTGCCAGCAGTGAAGTTGGGGACACCGGGGAGCTGTTTTTT

size: -
V: TRBV6-1
J: TRBJ1-2
D: -
CDR3: CASSPKTGLPGYTF
DNA: TGTGCCAGCAGTCCCAAAACCGGTTTACCTGGCTACACCTTC

size: -
V: TRBV6-5
J: TRBJ2-7
D: TRBD1
CDR3: CASSPGDSGYEQYF
DNA: TGTGCCAGCAGCCCCGGGGACAGTGGCTACGAGCAGTACTTC

size: -
V: TRBV10-3
J: TRBJ1-2
D: TRBD1
CDR3: CAIGRDSANYGYTF
DNA: TGTGCCATAGGACGGGACAGCGCTAACTATGGCTACACCTTC

size: -
V: TRBV19
J: TRBJ2-6
D: -
CDR3: CASSHLATKSQSRANVLTF
DNA: TGTGCCAGTAGTCACCTAGCGACAAAATCACAAAGTCGGGCCAACGTCCTGACTTTC

size: -
V: TRBV27
J: TRBJ1-1
D: -
CDR3: CASSGQLNTEAFF
DNA: TGTGCCAGCAGTGGACAGCTGAACACTGAAGCTTTCTTT

size: once
V: TRBV4-2
J: TRBJ1-1
D: -
CDR3: CASSPPTPTEAFF
DNA: TGTGCCAGCAGCCCCCCAACCCCCACTGAAGCTTTCTTT

size: -
V: TRBV7-9
J: TRBJ1-1
D: -
CDR3: CASSTEIGGTEAFF
DNA: TGTGCCAGCAGCACCGAAATAGGGGGCACTGAAGCTTTCTTT

size: -
V: TRBV19
J: TRBJ1-6
D: -
CDR3: CASSMTWVSRNSPLHF
DNA: TGTGCCAGTAGTATGACTTGGGTGTCGAGGAATTCACCCCTCCACTTT

size: few
V: TRBV5-5
J: TRBJ2-7
D: -
CDR3: CASSRGQSLTLYEQYF
DNA: TGTGCCAGCAGCCGCGGACAGAGTCTCACACTATACGAGCAGTACTTC

size: -
V: TRBV21-1
J: TRBJ1-1
D: -
CDR3: CASSKGGNTEAFF
DNA: TGTGCCAGCAGCAAAGGGGGGAACACTGAAGCTTTCTTT

size: once
V: TRBV5-6
J: TRBJ1-1
D: TRBD1
CDR3: CASTYDRGGNTEAFF
DNA: TGTGCCAGCACCTATGACAGGGGCGGGAACACTGAAGCTTTCTTT

size: -
V: TRBV28
J: TRBJ2-5
D: -
CDR3: CATVGSRETQYF
DNA: TGTGCCACCGTCGGGTCTCGGGAGACCCAGTACTTC

size: -
V: TRBV7-9
J: TRBJ1-2
D: TRBD1
CDR3: CASTATGGAFGYTF
DNA: TGTGCCAGCACCGCGACAGGGGGCGCATTTGGCTACACCTTC

size: -
V: TRBV30
J: TRBJ1-4
D: TRBD1
CDR3: CAWTAGQANEKLFF
DNA: TGTGCCTGGACTGCTGGACAGGCAAATGAAAAACTGTTTTTT

size: -
V: TRBV11-3
J: TRBJ2-6
D: -
CDR3: CASSPYVSGANVLTF
DNA: TGTGCCAGCAGCCCCTACGTCTCTGGGGCCAACGTCCTGACTTTC

size: -
V: TRBV6-1
J: TRBJ1-5
D: TRBD1
CDR3: CASSIGGLGQPQHF
DNA: TGTGCCAGCTCAATAGGGGGCTTGGGTCAGCCCCAGCATTTT

size: few
V: TRBV27
J: TRBJ2-7
D: -
CDR3: CASSFRGSGYEQYF
DNA: TGTGCCAGCAGTTTTCGGGGGTCTGGTTACGAGCAGTACTTC

size: -
V: TRBV6-1
J: TRBJ2-1
D: TRBD2
CDR3: CASSDDLAGVSYNEQFF
DNA: TGTGCCAGCAGTGATGATCTAGCGGGGGTTTCCTACAATGAGCAGTTCTTC

size: -
V: TRBV6-1
J: TRBJ1-2
D: TRBD1
CDR3: CASSERDSEFDGYTF
DNA: TGTGCCAGCAGTGAGCGGGACAGTGAATTCGATGGCTACACCTTC

size: -
V: TRBV4-1
J: TRBJ1-2
D: -
CDR3: CASSYTIQNRKTYGYTF
DNA: TGCGCCAGCAGCTATACAATCCAGAACCGAAAGACCTATGGCTACACCTTC

size: -
V: TRBV5-4
J: TRBJ2-5
D: -
CDR3: CASSFGAEQYF
DNA: TGTGCCAGCAGCTTTGGCGCGGAGCAGTACTTC

size: few
V: TRBV7-8
J: TRBJ2-7
D: -
CDR3: CASSLDPGAIEQYF
DNA: TGTGCCAGCAGCTTAGATCCGGGGGCTATCGAGCAGTACTTC

size: -
V: TRBV7-8
J: TRBJ2-7
D: TRBD1
CDR3: CASSQDREILHEQYF
DNA: TGTGCCAGCAGCCAGGACAGGGAGATTCTACACGAGCAGTACTTC

size: -
V: TRBV5-1
J: TRBJ1-6
D: -
CDR3: CASSLPDSPLHF
DNA: TGCGCCAGCAGCTTGCCAGATTCACCCCTCCACTTT

size: -
V: TRBV2
J: TRBJ1-5
D: TRBD1
CDR3: CASSEGPFRGQGSNQPQHF
DNA: TGTGCCAGCAGTGAAGGCCCCTTCAGGGGGCAAGGAAGCAATCAGCCCCAGCATTTT

size: -
V: TRBV5-8
J: TRBJ2-7
D: -
CDR3: CARQHTASYEQYF
DNA: TGTGCCCGACAGCATACAGCCTCCTACGAGCAGTACTTC

size: -
V: TRBV4-2
J: TRBJ2-7
D: TRBD1
CDR3: CASSQDRRDSSYEQYF
DNA: TGTGCCAGCAGCCAAGATCGCCGGGACAGCTCCTACGAGCAGTACTTC

size: -
V: TRBV5-4
J: TRBJ2-5
D: TRBD2
CDR3: CASSLGGLPETQYF
DNA: TGTGCCAGCAGCTTGGGGGGACTACCAGAGACCCAGTACTTC